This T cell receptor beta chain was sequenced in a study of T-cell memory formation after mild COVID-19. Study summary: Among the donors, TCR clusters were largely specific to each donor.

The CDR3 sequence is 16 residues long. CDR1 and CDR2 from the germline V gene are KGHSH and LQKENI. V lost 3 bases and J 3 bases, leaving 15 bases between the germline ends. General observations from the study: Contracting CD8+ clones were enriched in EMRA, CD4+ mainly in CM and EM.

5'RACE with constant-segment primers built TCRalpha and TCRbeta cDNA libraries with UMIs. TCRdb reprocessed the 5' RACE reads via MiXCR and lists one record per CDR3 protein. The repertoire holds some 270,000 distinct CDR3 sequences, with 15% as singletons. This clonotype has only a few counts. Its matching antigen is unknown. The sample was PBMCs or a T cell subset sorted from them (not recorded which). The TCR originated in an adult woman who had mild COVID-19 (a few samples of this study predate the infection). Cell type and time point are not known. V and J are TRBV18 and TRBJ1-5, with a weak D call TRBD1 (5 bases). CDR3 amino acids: CASSPIQTGLNQPQHF. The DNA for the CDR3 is TGTGCCAGCTCACCGATTCAAACAGGACTCAATCAGCCCCAGCATTTT.